The next 6 T cell receptor beta chains were all read from a single sample in a study of T cell responses to AZD1222 COVID-19 vaccine. Sequencing was performed with immunoSEQ multiplex PCR; in TCRdb, only in-frame clones are kept and a portion is missing. The sample shows some 150,000 clones, roughly 89% of them seen only once. The specimen comprised peripheral blood, sampled 28 days after the second AZD1222 dose. The receptors originated from an adult who received the AZD1222 COVID-19 vaccine.

This clone has only a few counts. The rearrangement joins TRBV5-4 to TRBJ2-1; 7 bases align to TRBD2. Unmatched junction bases numbered 14, after V lost 2 bases and J lost 6 bases. This CDR3 has 17 residues. In germline, CDR1 is SGHNT, CDR2 YYREEE (reference sequence). CDR3: CASSLWDALWGGNEQFF. The CDR3 DNA follows: TGTGCCAGCAGCTTATGGGACGCCCTCTGGGGGGGCAATGAGCAGTTCTTC.

This clone was picked up one time. V usage is TRBV7-5 and J usage is TRBJ1-4. TRBV7-5 is classified as a pseudogene. This CDR3 has 16 residues. The CDR3 loop is CARSLVVCVDGEKLFF. The CDR3 DNA is TGTGCCAGAAGCTTAGTGGTATGTGTCGACGGGGAAAAACTGTTTTTT.

V is TRBV18 and J is TRBJ1-2; TRBD1 matches 12 bases. This CDR3 region has 16 residues. Germline V lookup: CDR1 KGHSH, CDR2 LQKENI. Losses at the gene ends were 3 bases for V and 4 bases for J; bases not matched to a gene: 6. CDR3 in amino acids: CASSPGQGAPGYGYTF. Here the CDR3 DNA reads TGTGCCAGCTCACCGGGACAGGGGGCTCCTGGCTATGGCTACACCTTC.

The V call is TRBV15, the J call TRBJ1-2; possible D gene TRBD1, 6 bases. The CDR3 runs 16 residues. CDR1 LNHNV and CDR2 YYDKDF come from the germline V gene (reference sequence). Trimming took 2 bases from V and 1 from J, leaving 14 bases between them. The DNA of the CDR3 is TGTGCCACCAGCAGAACGGGAACAGGGAATAACTATGGCTACACCTTC. It yields the protein CATSRTGTGNNYGYTF.

This sequence joins TRBV27 and TRBJ1-1; the D is unclear. CDR3 length: 14 amino acids. CDR1 MNHEY and CDR2 SMNVEV come from the germline V gene (reference sequence). Trimming left V 8 bases short and J 1 base short, with 14 bases between. CDR3 in DNA: TGTGCCAGCGGCCGGGCAGGAACGAACACTGAAGCTTTCTTT. It is translated as CASGRAGTNTEAFF.

In nucleotides, the CDR3 is TGTGCCAGCAGCTTAGCAGGCCAGGTGAACACTGAAGCTTTCTTT. Amino acid sequence: CASSLAGQVNTEAFF. The chain employs TRBV7-2 and TRBJ1-1; unclear D gene. Trimming shortened V by 0 bases and J by 0 bases, and 8 bases separated the two germline ends. The CDR3 has 15 residues. Germline V gene lookup returns CDR1 SGHTA and CDR2 FQGNSA.